The 9 T cell receptor beta chains in this list originate from one sample, sequenced in a study of monozygotic twins with cystic fibrosis. The method was immunoSEQ multiplex PCR; TCRdb's version includes in-frame clones alone and lacks a portion of them. The sample includes about 23,000 clones, 80% to 95% of them seen just once. Specimen: blood. The receptors come from a girl aged 2 to 10 with cystic fibrosis.

The chain combines TRBV5-1 with TRBJ2-2, with no clear D. The CDR3 contains 14 residues. The germline V gene encodes CDR1 SGHRS and CDR2 YFSETQ. V was shortened by 4 bases and J by 0 bases, with 7 bases between the two germline ends. CDR3 sequence reads: CASSLRTNTGELFF. The CDR3 DNA is TGCGCCAGCAGCCTACGGACGAACACCGGGGAGCTGTTTTTT.

The CDR3 reads CSVEPGNTGELFF. The CDR3 nucleotides read TGCAGCGTTGAACCCGGGAACACCGGGGAGCTGTTTTTT. The chain is built from TRBV29-1 and TRBJ2-2; D uncertain. This CDR3 is built from 13 residues. V was clipped by 2 bases and J by 1 base, with 5 bases between them. Germline assignment: CDR1 SQVTM and CDR2 ANQGSEA.

The rearrangement joins TRBV9 to TRBJ1-4; 10 nucleotides align to TRBD1. With 4 bases clipped from V and 7 bases from J, the junction kept 10 bases outside the gene matches. Germline CDR1 and CDR2: SGDLS and YYNGEE. The CDR3 is made up of 16 amino acids. Written as DNA, the CDR3 is TGTGCCAGCAGCCCCCGGGACAGGGGCTTCGGTGAAAAACTGTTTTTT. It translates to CASSPRDRGFGEKLFF.

J is TRBJ1-1 and V is TRBV5-1; D is undetermined. The CDR3 contains 14 residues. Germline V CDR1 and CDR2: SGHRS, YFSETQ. Trimming removed 0 bases from V and 3 bases from J, with 9 bases in between. The CDR3 reads CASSLEASYTEAFF. The CDR3 bases are TGCGCCAGCAGCTTGGAGGCCAGCTACACTGAAGCTTTCTTT.

J is TRBJ1-5 and V is TRBV2; D may be TRBD1 (6 bases). V dropped 0 bases and J dropped 0 bases, with 9 bases sitting between them. CDR3 size: 16 residues. In germline, CDR1 is SNHLY, CDR2 FYNNEI. CDR3 coding DNA: TGTGCCAGCAGTGAAGCGCAGGGGTATAGCAATCAGCCCCAGCATTTT. Protein sequence: CASSEAQGYSNQPQHF.

The V and J genes are TRBV30 and TRBJ2-2; a weak D match, TRBD1 (5 bases). V lost 2 bases and J lost 6, with 7 bases in between. Germline V gene lookup returns CDR1 GTSNPN and CDR2 SVGIG (reference sequence). The CDR3 has 12 amino acids. CDR3 sequence reads: CAWSIGAGELFF. The CDR3, as DNA: TGTGCCTGGAGTATAGGGGCCGGGGAGCTGTTTTTT. Together with reference TRBV30 and TRBJ2-2, the CDR3 gives the full variable domain: SQTIHQWPATLVQPVGSPLSLECTVEGTSNPNLYWYRQAAGRGLQLLFYSVGIGQISSEVPQNLSASRPQDRQFILSSKKLLLSDSGFYLCAWSIGAGELFFGEGSRLTVL.

The rearrangement uses TRBV28 and TRBJ2-3, with TRBD2 matching 11 bases. The CDR3 spans 17 residues. CDR1 MDHEN and CDR2 SYDVKM come from the germline V gene. The V and J ends lost 3 bases and 2 bases, in that order; junction bases with no gene match: 7. In DNA form, the CDR3 reads TGTGCCAGCAGTTTCCAACTAGCGGGAGACCTCACAGATACGCAGTATTTT. Translated: CASSFQLAGDLTDTQYF.

The V and J genes are TRBV4-3 and TRBJ1-1; D is uncertain. V gave up 1 base and J gave up 1 base, with 7 bases separating them. This CDR3 has 14 amino acids. Germline V gene sequence: CDR1 LGHNA, CDR2 YSLEER. Here the CDR3 DNA reads TGCGCCAGCAGCCAAGGCCCCAGGAACACTGAAGCTTTCTTT. This codes for CASSQGPRNTEAFF.

The chain employs TRBV6-5 and TRBJ1-5; the D is unclear. CDR3 size: 15 residues. The germline V gene encodes CDR1 MNHEY and CDR2 SVGAGI. V was trimmed by 6 bases and J by 4 bases, leaving 16 bases between them. The CDR3 DNA reads as TGTGCCAGCAGCCCCGTCGGGCAGGCTAATCAGCCCCAGCATTTT. Translation: CASSPVGQANQPQHF.